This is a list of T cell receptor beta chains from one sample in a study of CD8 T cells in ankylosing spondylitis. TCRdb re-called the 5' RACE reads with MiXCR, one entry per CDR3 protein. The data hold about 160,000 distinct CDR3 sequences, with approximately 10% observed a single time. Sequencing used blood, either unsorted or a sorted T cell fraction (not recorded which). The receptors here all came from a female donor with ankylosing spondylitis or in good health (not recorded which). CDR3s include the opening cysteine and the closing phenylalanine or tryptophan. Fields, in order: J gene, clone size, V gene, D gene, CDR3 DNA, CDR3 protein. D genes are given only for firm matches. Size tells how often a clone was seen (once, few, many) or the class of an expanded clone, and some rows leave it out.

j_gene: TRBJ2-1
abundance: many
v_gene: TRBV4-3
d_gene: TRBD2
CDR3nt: TGCGCCAGCAGCCAGGAGCGACTAGCGGGGAACAATGAGCAGTTCTTC
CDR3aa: CASSQERLAGNNEQFF

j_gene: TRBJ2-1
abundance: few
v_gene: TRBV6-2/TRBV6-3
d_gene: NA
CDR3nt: TGTGCCAGCAGTTACAGCCCCACTTTACATGAGCAGTTCTTC
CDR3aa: CASSYSPTLHEQFF

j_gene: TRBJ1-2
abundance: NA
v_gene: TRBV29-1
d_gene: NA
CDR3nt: TGCAGCGTTGGAGGGGCAAGTGATGGCTACACCTTC
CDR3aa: CSVGGASDGYTF

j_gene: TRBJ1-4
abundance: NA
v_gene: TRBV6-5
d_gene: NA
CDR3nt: TGTGCCAGCAGTTTCTTAGGGGTGAGAGGAGAAAAACTGTTTTTT
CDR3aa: CASSFLGVRGEKLFF

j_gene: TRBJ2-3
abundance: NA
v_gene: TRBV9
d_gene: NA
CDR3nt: TGTGCCAGCAGCGTAGAGGGGGATACGCAGTATTTT
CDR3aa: CASSVEGDTQYF

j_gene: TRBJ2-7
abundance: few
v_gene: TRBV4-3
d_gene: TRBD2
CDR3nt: TGCGCCAGCAGCCAAGGGAATAGCGGGATCTACGAGCAGTACTTC
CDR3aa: CASSQGNSGIYEQYF

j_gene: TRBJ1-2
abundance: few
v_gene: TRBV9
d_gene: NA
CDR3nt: TGTGCCAGCAGCGTCAACAGGCGCCTAAACTATGGCTACACCTTC
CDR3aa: CASSVNRRLNYGYTF

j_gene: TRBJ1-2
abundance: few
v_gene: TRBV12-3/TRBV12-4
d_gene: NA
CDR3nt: TGTGCCAGCAGTTGGGGAGCTGGCTACACCTTC
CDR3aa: CASSWGAGYTF

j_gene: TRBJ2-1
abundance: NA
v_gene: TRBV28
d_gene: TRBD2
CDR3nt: TGTGCCAGCGCCGCCTTAGCGGGAGGGAACAATGAGCAGTTCTTC
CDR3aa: CASAALAGGNNEQFF

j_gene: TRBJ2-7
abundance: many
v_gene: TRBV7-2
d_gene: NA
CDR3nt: TGTGCCAGCAGCTTTCGCAGTACTTTATCCTACGAGCAGTACTTC
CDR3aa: CASSFRSTLSYEQYF

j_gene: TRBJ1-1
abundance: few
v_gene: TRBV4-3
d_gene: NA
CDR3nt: TGCGCCAGCAGCCAAGACAGGAACACTGAAGCTTTCTTT
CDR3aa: CASSQDRNTEAFF

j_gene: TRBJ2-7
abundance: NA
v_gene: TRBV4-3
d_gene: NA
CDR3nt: TGCGCCAGCAGCCAAGAAAGACTAGATCTTTCCTACGAGCAGTACTTC
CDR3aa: CASSQERLDLSYEQYF

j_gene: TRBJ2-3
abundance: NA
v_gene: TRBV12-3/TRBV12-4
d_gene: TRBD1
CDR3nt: TGTGCCAGCACCTACGGGACAGGGGGCAAGGCAGATACGCAGTATTTT
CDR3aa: CASTYGTGGKADTQYF

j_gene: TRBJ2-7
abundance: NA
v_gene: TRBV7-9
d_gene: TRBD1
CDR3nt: TGTGCCAGCAGCTTGGGGACAGGGCCTTCCTACGAGCAGTACTTC
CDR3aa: CASSLGTGPSYEQYF

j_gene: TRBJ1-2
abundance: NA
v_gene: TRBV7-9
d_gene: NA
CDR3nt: TGTGCCAGCAGCCAACTCCTGGATGGTAGCTATGGCTACACCTTC
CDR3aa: CASSQLLDGSYGYTF

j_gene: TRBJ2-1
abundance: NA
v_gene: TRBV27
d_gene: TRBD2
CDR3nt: TGTGCCAGCAGTTCGAAGCGGGAGGGCCCGGAGTATGAGCAGTTCTTC
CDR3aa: CASSSKREGPEYEQFF

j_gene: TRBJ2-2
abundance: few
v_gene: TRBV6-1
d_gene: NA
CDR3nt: TGTGCCAGCAGTCCCTGGGCGAGGAAAGGGGAGCTGTTTTTT
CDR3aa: CASSPWARKGELFF

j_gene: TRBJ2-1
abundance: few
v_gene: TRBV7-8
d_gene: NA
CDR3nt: TGTGCCAGCAGCTTTCATAGCGGAGCCTACAATGAGCAGTTCTTC
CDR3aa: CASSFHSGAYNEQFF

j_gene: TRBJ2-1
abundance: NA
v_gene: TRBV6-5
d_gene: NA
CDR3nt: TGTGCCAGCAGTTACGGGTCTAGACTTAATGAGCAGTTCTTC
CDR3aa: CASSYGSRLNEQFF

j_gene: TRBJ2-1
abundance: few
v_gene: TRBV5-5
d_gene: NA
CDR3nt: TGTGCCAGCAGCTTTGGGATGGAGCAGTTCTTC
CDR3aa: CASSFGMEQFF

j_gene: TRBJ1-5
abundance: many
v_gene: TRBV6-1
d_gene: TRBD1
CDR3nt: TGTGCCAGCAGTGAAACAGGGGCTAGCAATCAGCCCCAGCATTTT
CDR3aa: CASSETGASNQPQHF

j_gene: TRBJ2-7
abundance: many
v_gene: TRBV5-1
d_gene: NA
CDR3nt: TGCGCCAGCAGCTCTGACTACGACTTCCCTCACGAGCAGTACTTC
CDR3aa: CASSSDYDFPHEQYF

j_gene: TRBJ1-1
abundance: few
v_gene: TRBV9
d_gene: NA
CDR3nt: TGTGCCAGCAGCACTGACGGAACGAACACTGAAGCTTTCTTT
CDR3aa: CASSTDGTNTEAFF

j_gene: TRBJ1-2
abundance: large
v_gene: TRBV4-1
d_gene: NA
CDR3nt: TGCGCCAGCAGCCAAGATCTGGGAGGGACCTATGGCTACACCTTC
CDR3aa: CASSQDLGGTYGYTF

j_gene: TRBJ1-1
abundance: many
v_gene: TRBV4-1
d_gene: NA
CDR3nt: TGCGCCAGCAGCTCACAGGGCAGGACTGAAGCTTTCTTT
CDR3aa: CASSSQGRTEAFF

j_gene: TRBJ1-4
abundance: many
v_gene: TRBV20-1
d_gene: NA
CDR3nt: TGCAGTGCGGCGCCAGACAGAAATGAAAAACTGTTTTTT
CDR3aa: CSAAPDRNEKLFF

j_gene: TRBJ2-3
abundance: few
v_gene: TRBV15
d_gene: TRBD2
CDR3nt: TGTGCCACCAGCAGAGATTACCCTAGAAGCGGGAGGGAATCAGATACGCAGTATTTT
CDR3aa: CATSRDYPRSGRESDTQYF

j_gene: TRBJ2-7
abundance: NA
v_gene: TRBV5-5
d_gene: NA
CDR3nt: TGTGCCAGTGGTAATCCAGGAGACTCCTACGAGCAGTACTTC
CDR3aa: CASGNPGDSYEQYF

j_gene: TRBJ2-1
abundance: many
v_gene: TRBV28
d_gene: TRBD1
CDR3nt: TGTGCCAGCAGACAGGGGACAGGTGGGGCCTACAATGAGCAGTTCTTC
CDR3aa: CASRQGTGGAYNEQFF

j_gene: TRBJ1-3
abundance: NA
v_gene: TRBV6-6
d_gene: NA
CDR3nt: TGTGCCAGCAGTTACTCCCGTTTCGACACCATATATTTT
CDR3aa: CASSYSRFDTIYF

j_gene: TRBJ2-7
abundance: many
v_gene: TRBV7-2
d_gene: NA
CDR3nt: TGTGCCAGCAGCTTAGCAGCGGATTACGAGCAGTACTTC
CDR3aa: CASSLAADYEQYF

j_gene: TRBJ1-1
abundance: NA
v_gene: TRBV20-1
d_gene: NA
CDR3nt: TGCAGTGCTCCCCCGGCCGGGGAGTGGACGGCCACTGAAGCTTTCTTT
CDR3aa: CSAPPAGEWTATEAFF

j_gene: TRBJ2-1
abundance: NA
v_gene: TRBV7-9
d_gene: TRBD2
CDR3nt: TGTGCCAGCAGCTTAGTCGCGGGAGGAGGGCAGTTCTTC
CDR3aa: CASSLVAGGGQFF

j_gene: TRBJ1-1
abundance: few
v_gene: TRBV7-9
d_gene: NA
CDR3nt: TGTGCCAGCAGCCCCCAGACCCTACAGAACACTGAAGCTTTCTTT
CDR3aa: CASSPQTLQNTEAFF